A selection of T cell receptor beta chains follows, all from one sample in a study of T cells in Graves' hyperthyroidism and ophthalmopathy. TCRdb reanalysed the multiplex PCR reads using MiXCR and keeps one entry per CDR3 protein. The repertoire includes some 600,000 distinct CDR3 sequences, roughly 13% of them detected once, and approximately 5.7% sits in the top ten. The sample consisted of blood. These receptors were taken from a young woman with Graves' hyperthyroidism that later progressed to Graves' ophthalmopathy. CDR3s include the opening cysteine and the closing phenylalanine or tryptophan. A D gene is named only where the DNA matches it firmly. Size values are once, few and many counts, or a class for expanded clones, and some rows have none.

D,length,J,V,size,DNA,CDR3
-,17,TRBJ2-1,TRBV2,many,TGTGCCAGCAGTCAGGACAGAGCTCGGGTCTATAGCAATGAGCAGTTCTTC,CASSQDRARVYSNEQFF
-,11,TRBJ2-7,TRBV20-1,many,TGCAGTGCCAGGACTGGCTACGAGCAGTACTTC,CSARTGYEQYF
-,16,TRBJ1-1,TRBV6-1,many,TGTGCCAGCAGTGCTGGGGGGGGCAACCTGAACACTGAAGCTTTCTTT,CASSAGGGNLNTEAFF
-,17,TRBJ1-2,TRBV6-2/TRBV6-3,many,TGTGCCAGCAGCCCCGGAGAGTGGGGCCCGGCGGACTATGGCTACACCTTC,CASSPGEWGPADYGYTF
-,14,TRBJ2-7,TRBV19,many,TGTGCCAGTAGTAGGCTTCTAGGGGGAGGCGAGCAGTACTTC,CASSRLLGGGEQYF
TRBD1,20,TRBJ2-6,TRBV10-3,-,TGTGCCATCAGTGAGTCTTTGGGTGGGGGACAGGGATCTGGGGCCAACGTCCTGACTTTC,CAISESLGGGQGSGANVLTF
-,15,TRBJ2-3,TRBV10-3,few,TGTGCCATCAGTGAGCACACGGGAAGCACAGATACGCAGTATTTT,CAISEHTGSTDTQYF
-,15,TRBJ1-1,TRBV5-1,-,TGCGCCAGCACCCTGACAGCTCACATGAACACTGAAGCTTTCTTT,CASTLTAHMNTEAFF
-,13,TRBJ2-3,TRBV5-1,many,TGCGCCAGCAGCCCATCCTGGGCAGATACGCAGTATTTT,CASSPSWADTQYF
-,14,TRBJ2-3,TRBV7-2,few,TGTGCCAGCAGCTTCCCAGGGGCAGCGAATACGCAGTATTTT,CASSFPGAANTQYF
-,14,TRBJ1-3,TRBV6-2/TRBV6-3,few,TGTGCCAGCAGTTCCTGGAACTCTGGAAACACCATATATTTT,CASSSWNSGNTIYF
-,14,TRBJ2-7,TRBV20-1,many,TGCAGTGCAGGGACGGGGCTAGCGATGGACGAGCAGTACTTC,CSAGTGLAMDEQYF
TRBD1,15,TRBJ2-7,TRBV6-1,few,TGTGCCAGCAGCCGGGGACAGGGGGCGGCCTACGAGCAGTACTTC,CASSRGQGAAYEQYF
-,14,TRBJ2-3,TRBV4-1,few,TGCGCCAGCAGCCACCGGGACCTCACAGATACGCAGTATTTT,CASSHRDLTDTQYF
-,16,TRBJ2-7,TRBV28,-,TGTGCCAGCAGTTTAGAATTATGGGGGAGCTCCTACGAGCAGTACTTC,CASSLELWGSSYEQYF
-,13,TRBJ1-5,TRBV11-2,many,TGTGCCAGCAGCAGGGGGACTGGTCAGCCCCAGCATTTT,CASSRGTGQPQHF
-,14,TRBJ2-7,TRBV6-1,many,TGTGCCAGCAGGGGCGGGACAGACAACTACGAGCAGTACTTC,CASRGGTDNYEQYF
-,14,TRBJ1-6,TRBV2,-,TGTGCCAGCAGTGAAAACGGGAACTATTCACCCCTCCACTTT,CASSENGNYSPLHF
-,18,TRBJ1-1,TRBV15,many,TGTGCCACCAGCAGAGGCGTAATAGGACGCGGAAGTAAGACTGAAGCTTTCTTT,CATSRGVIGRGSKTEAFF
-,14,TRBJ1-5,TRBV7-2,-,TGTGCCAGCAACGAGGGGCAGACCAATCAGCCCCAGCATTTT,CASNEGQTNQPQHF
-,14,TRBJ2-1,TRBV29-1,many,TGCAGCGTTGATAAATTCCCTAGTATCGATGAGCAGTTCTTC,CSVDKFPSIDEQFF
-,12,TRBJ1-2,TRBV5-8,many,TGTGCCAGCAGCCCATACTTCGATGGCTACACCTTC,CASSPYFDGYTF